The present entry profiles one TCR beta chain with its context. Trimming left V 0 bases short and J 4 bases short, with 8 bases between. There are 14 residues in the CDR3. The germline V gene encodes CDR1 SEHNR and CDR2 FQNEAQ (reference sequence). The sample belongs to a study of blood T cell repertoires in COVID-19. Study information: In each case, the material was cDNA or gDNA derived from T cells, B-cell-depleted T cells, or PBMCs.

Sequencing was performed with immunoSEQ multiplex PCR; in TCRdb, only in-frame clones are kept and a portion is missing. The sample shows about 45,000 clones, approximately 85% of them seen only once. Source material: peripheral blood. The TCR sequence derives from a woman older than 75 with acute or convalescent COVID-19. The chain joins TRBV7-9 to TRBJ2-3; a possible D gene is TRBD2 (6 bases). CDR3 protein: CASSLAGGADTQYF. In DNA, the CDR3 is TGTGCCAGCAGCTTAGCTGGCGGGGCAGATACGCAGTATTTT. Variable domain in full (rest from reference TRBV7-9 and TRBJ2-3): DTGVSQNPRHKITKRGQNVTFRCDPISEHNRLYWYRQTLGQGPEFLTYFQNEAQLEKSRLLSDRFSAERPKGSFSTLEIQRTEQGDSAMYLCASSLAGGADTQYFGPGTRLTVL.